This T cell receptor (beta chain) was profiled in a study of T cells in Graves' hyperthyroidism and ophthalmopathy. Overall study findings and caveats: Most clonotypes expanded in the thyroid (above 0.001) were also present in blood.

TCR beta CDR3 sequences were amplified from RNA transcripts. A set of HTBI primers served as the primers for a first-round RT-PCR of the TCR CDR3. From the multiplex PCR reads, TCRdb called clonotypes with MiXCR, one entry per CDR3 protein. The table shows about 620,000 distinct CDR3 sequences, with 15% to 20% occurring only once. This clonotype was observed a few times. Antigen unknown. The sequencing sample was made of blood. The receptor was derived from a woman aged 30 to 39 with Graves' hyperthyroidism.

The CDR3 DNA follows: TGTGCCAGCAGCCGGGGGGCCCTCTACGAGCAGTACTTC. It is translated as CASSRGALYEQYF. V usage is TRBV5-6 and J usage is TRBJ2-7, with a tentative D call TRBD2 (7 bases). Per germline, CDR1 SGHDT and CDR2 YYEEEE. The CDR3 is made up of 13 amino acids. Trimming left V 4 bases short and J 3 bases short, with 11 bases between. Full variable domain (outside the CDR3, taken from reference TRBV5-6 and TRBJ2-7): DAGVTQSPTHLIKTRGQQVTLRCSPKSGHDTVSWYQQALGQGPQFIFQYYEEEERQRGNFPDRFSGHQFPNYSSELNVNALLLGDSALYLCASSRGALYEQYFGPGTRLTVT.